This TCR beta chain was profiled in a study of blood T cell repertoires in COVID-19. Turning to the study itself: Researchers got acute and convalescent COVID-19 samples from the United States, Italy and Spain. PBMCs, B-cell-depleted T cells, or T cells provided the cDNA or gDNA that made up the material.

Germline V lookup: CDR1 LNHDA, CDR2 SQIVND (reference sequence). CDR3 length equals 12 residues. The Seattle patients, enrolled during active infection, were followed longitudinally. On this clone: A junction boundary mismatches the germline segment, possibly from a read error.

Authors' methods: By means of reference gene primer amplification, nucleated cell counts were estimated. Using immunoSEQ multiplex PCR, the repertoire was profiled, and TCRdb retains in-frame clones only, with some absent. V, J and clone size are taken as reported in that table, and D and trimming were inferred from the DNA itself. The sample gives about 150,000 clones, approximately 85% of which show up once; 0.55% to 0.75% is in the top ten. The V call is TRBV19, the J call TRBJ2-7; 9 positions match TRBD2. The sequence was obtained from a man between 60 and 75 years old with COVID-19, enrolled during active disease. The source material was peripheral blood. CDR3 nucleotides: TGTGCCAGTACTTCAGGTAGGGGACTAGCCGTATTC. Amino acids: CASTSGRGLAVF.